This T cell receptor beta chain came from a study of neurological immune-mediated disorders. The study's findings and limits: Multiple sclerosis was found to have the least TCR clonal expansion, below healthy controls, and HTLV-1-associated myelopathy the most. None of the CDR3 amino acid sequences of expanded clones were shared across subjects, and this suggested private repertoires in all groups. Phylogenetically, 18 of 34 multiple sclerosis patients' repertoires fell into one related-CDR3 cluster, a possible signature.

The authors produced cDNA by 5'RACE using 10-nucleotide random UMIs. TCRdb reanalysed the 5' RACE reads using MiXCR and keeps one entry per CDR3 protein. The sample holds roughly 62,000 distinct CDR3 sequences, over 3.5% seen once. V was trimmed by 1 base and J by 10 bases, leaving 13 bases between them. Germline V gene sequence: CDR1 KGHSH, CDR2 LQKENI. This CDR3 is 13 amino acids long. The sample holds many counts of this clonotype. Its antigen is as yet unknown. The chain is built from TRBV18 and TRBJ1-2; the D is unclear. The receptor's source is a woman aged 50 to 60 with multiple sclerosis. The specimen sequenced was PBMCs. CDR3 sequence (DNA): TGTGCCAGCTCACCACTTCCGGCAGAGGTCTACACCTTC. It yields the protein CASSPLPAEVYTF.